The clone carrying this TCR beta chain was seen many times. Antigen specificity is unknown. This entry comes from a study of T cell repertoires in cytomegalovirus infection. At the level of the study: It was the public TCR beta signatures that indicated both CMV infection and matching HLA type. Notes on the study in general: Cumulative frequency (of public TCR beta family members) identified carriers of CMV plus the relevant HLA. Clonotypes of TCR beta that were HLA-C-restricted and CMV-specific dominated the ex vivo response.

TCRdb called the reads again in MiXCR, with one record for every CDR3 protein. The sample includes about 210,000 distinct CDR3 sequences, 6.5% of them seen just once. CDR3 length: 12 amino acids. The germline V gene encodes CDR1 SGHTA and CDR2 FQGNSA. Deletions cut 1 base from V and 6 bases from J, with 5 bases between. This sequence joins TRBV7-2 and TRBJ2-3, with no clear D. The sequenced sample consisted of PBMCs. The source of this sequence is a human donor in good health (CMV status not recorded). Some clones in this sample may be carry-over from other donors' samples. The CDR3 DNA is TGTGCCAGCAGCTTAGATGGGGATACGCAGTATTTT. This sequence encodes CASSLDGDTQYF. The variable domain in full, with the rest retrieved from reference TRBV7-2 and TRBJ2-3, is GAGVSQSPSNKVTEKGKDVELRCDPISGHTALYWYRQSLGQGLEFLIYFQGNSAPDKSGLPSDRFSAERTGGSVSTLTIQRTQQEDSAVYLCASSLDGDTQYFGPGTRLTVL.